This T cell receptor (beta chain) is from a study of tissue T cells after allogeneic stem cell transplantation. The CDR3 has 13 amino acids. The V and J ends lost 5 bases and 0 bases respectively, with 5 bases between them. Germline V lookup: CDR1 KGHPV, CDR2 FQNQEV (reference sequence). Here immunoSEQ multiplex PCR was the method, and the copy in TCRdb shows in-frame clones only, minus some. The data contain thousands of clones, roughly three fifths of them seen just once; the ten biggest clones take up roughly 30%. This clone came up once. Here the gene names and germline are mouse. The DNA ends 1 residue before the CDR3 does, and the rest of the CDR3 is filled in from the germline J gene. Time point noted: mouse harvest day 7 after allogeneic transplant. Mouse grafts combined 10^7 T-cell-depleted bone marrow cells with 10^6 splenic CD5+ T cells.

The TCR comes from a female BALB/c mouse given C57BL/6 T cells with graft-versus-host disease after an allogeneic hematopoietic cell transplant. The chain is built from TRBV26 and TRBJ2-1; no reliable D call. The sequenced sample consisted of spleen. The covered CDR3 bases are TGTGCCAGCAGTGGGGTTAACTATGCTGAGCAGTTC. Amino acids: CASSGVNYAEQF. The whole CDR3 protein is CASSGVNYAEQFF.